A selection of T cell receptor beta chains follows, all from one sample in a study of CD8 T cells in ankylosing spondylitis. Each CDR3 protein is one row after TCRdb ran MiXCR on the 5' RACE reads. Of about 700,000 distinct CDR3 sequences in the sample, 15% to 20% were seen once. Sample: blood, either unsorted or a sorted T cell fraction (not recorded which). The receptor set was obtained from a male donor with ankylosing spondylitis. Each CDR3 is given with its conserved first and last residue. Fields, in order: V gene, D gene, J gene, clone size, CDR3 DNA, CDR3 protein. A D gene is named only where the DNA matches it firmly. Some rows mark clone size as missing; the rest say once, few, many or name a class of expanded clone.

TRBV5-6,NA,TRBJ2-7,once,TGTGCCAGCAGCGGAATGGACTCGCGATACCCCTACGAGCAGTACTTC,CASSGMDSRYPYEQYF
TRBV20-1,NA,TRBJ2-7,NA,TGCAGTGCTAGGGGCCACGTGTCCTACGAGCAGTACTTC,CSARGHVSYEQYF
TRBV12-3/TRBV12-4,NA,TRBJ1-3,many,TGTGCCAGCAGTTTAGACCCTTATGCTGGAAACACCATATATTTT,CASSLDPYAGNTIYF
TRBV7-9,NA,TRBJ1-6,NA,TGTGCCAGCAGCCATCTGGGACAAGATTCACCCCTCCACTTT,CASSHLGQDSPLHF
TRBV5-6,NA,TRBJ2-5,NA,TGTGCCAGCAGCTTGGGGGGGGGCCGCCAGGGTGGCCAGTACTTC,CASSLGGGRQGGQYF
TRBV7-9,NA,TRBJ2-7,few,TGTGCCAGCAGCATAGGAGGTAACGAGCAGTACTTC,CASSIGGNEQYF
TRBV24-1,NA,TRBJ2-1,few,TGTGCCACCAGTGACCCGATGTATAATGAGCAGTTCTTC,CATSDPMYNEQFF
TRBV5-1,NA,TRBJ1-6,NA,TGCGCCAGCAGTAGGGTTGGGCCTTCACCCCTCCACTTT,CASSRVGPSPLHF
TRBV20-1,TRBD2,TRBJ2-1,few,TGCAGTGCCACGGAAGGGAGGGGCGCCTACAATGAGCAGTTCTTC,CSATEGRGAYNEQFF
TRBV5-1,TRBD1,TRBJ2-2,NA,TGCGCCAGCGGACCTGACAGGGTTGGAGACACCGGGGAGCTGTTTTTT,CASGPDRVGDTGELFF
TRBV20-1,TRBD1,TRBJ1-2,few,TGCAGTGCACCACGGTGGGACAGGGGAGTCTATGGCTACACCTTC,CSAPRWDRGVYGYTF
TRBV29-1,TRBD1,TRBJ1-2,once,TGCAGCGCACCGGGACAGGACGGTTACGGCTACACCTTC,CSAPGQDGYGYTF
TRBV20-1,NA,TRBJ2-1,NA,TGCAGTGCCCCTCTAACAGGCCGATCATACAATGAGCAGTTCTTC,CSAPLTGRSYNEQFF
TRBV5-1,TRBD1,TRBJ1-6,NA,TGCGCCAGCAGCTTGTCACAGGGGGCGGATTCACCCCTCCACTTT,CASSLSQGADSPLHF
TRBV6-1,TRBD1,TRBJ1-1,NA,TGTGCCAGCAGAAAACTAGACAGGGCGAACACTGAAGCTTTCTTT,CASRKLDRANTEAFF
TRBV21-1,NA,TRBJ1-5,NA,TGTGCCAGCAGCAAAGATCAACCCCACAGGGTCCATCAGCCCCGGCATTTT,CASSKDQPHRVHQPRHF
TRBV20-1,TRBD1,TRBJ2-7,NA,TGCAGTGCCACAGGGACAGGGCAGTCCTACGAGCAGTACTTC,CSATGTGQSYEQYF
TRBV7-9,NA,TRBJ1-4,NA,TGTGCCAGCAGCTTTGGTCAGGGGCAGAATGAAAAACTGTTTTTT,CASSFGQGQNEKLFF
TRBV7-6,NA,TRBJ2-7,few,TGTGCCAGCAGCTTAGGGCATGCGACAGTACCCTACGAGCAGTACTTC,CASSLGHATVPYEQYF
TRBV2,NA,TRBJ1-2,NA,TGTGCCAGCAGAGAACCCTCTCGTGGCTACACCTTC,CASREPSRGYTF
TRBV4-1,TRBD1,TRBJ2-1,NA,TGCGCCAGCAGCGCGGGACAGGGGGGCAATGAGCAGTTCTTC,CASSAGQGGNEQFF
TRBV4-1,TRBD2,TRBJ2-7,NA,TGCGCCAGCAGCCCAGACCCGGGACTAGCCTACGAGCAGTACTTC,CASSPDPGLAYEQYF
TRBV14,NA,TRBJ2-5,NA,TGTGCCAGCAGCCAAGGGTACAGTTTAACAACAGAGACCCAGTACTTC,CASSQGYSLTTETQYF
TRBV12-3/TRBV12-4,TRBD2,TRBJ2-7,NA,TGTGCCAGCAGTTTAGAGAGCCTAGCGGGAGTCGAGCAGTACTTC,CASSLESLAGVEQYF
TRBV12-3/TRBV12-4,NA,TRBJ2-7,few,TGTGCCAGCAGCAACGTCAGGGGCTTCTACGAGCAGTACTTC,CASSNVRGFYEQYF
TRBV20-1,NA,TRBJ1-4,few,TGCAGTGCACCCGACAGGAATGAAAAACTGTTTTTT,CSAPDRNEKLFF
TRBV7-8,NA,TRBJ1-1,NA,TGTGCCAGCAGATACTCTGGGCTGAACACTGAAGCTTTCTTT,CASRYSGLNTEAFF
TRBV20-1,NA,TRBJ1-4,few,TGCAGTGCTAGTACTGATGGTGAAAAACTGTTTTTT,CSASTDGEKLFF
TRBV19,TRBD2,TRBJ2-2,few,TGTGCCAGTACCATGAAGGGACTAGCGGGATACACCGGGGAGCTGTTTTTT,CASTMKGLAGYTGELFF
TRBV29-1,NA,TRBJ2-3,many,TGCAGCGTTGCACCCCCAGGGTATGGTAGCACAGATACGCAGTATTTT,CSVAPPGYGSTDTQYF
TRBV20-1,NA,TRBJ2-7,few,TGCAGTGCTACCTCCTACGACAGTGTATCCTACGAGCAGTACTTC,CSATSYDSVSYEQYF
TRBV11-1,TRBD1,TRBJ2-1,NA,TGTGCCAGCAGCCCCCGGGACAGGACCAAGAGCTCCTACAATGAGCAGTTCTTC,CASSPRDRTKSSYNEQFF
TRBV20-1,TRBD2,TRBJ2-1,NA,TGCAGTATCGTAGCGGGAGTCAACAATGAGCAGTTCTTC,CSIVAGVNNEQFF
TRBV10-3,TRBD1,TRBJ2-1,NA,TGTGCCATCAGCGGACAGGGGGCTAACAATGAGCAGTTCTTC,CAISGQGANNEQFF
TRBV7-8,NA,TRBJ2-2,NA,TGTGCCAGCAGCTTAAGGCGGGACCGCAAGAACACCGGGGAGCTGTTTTTT,CASSLRRDRKNTGELFF
TRBV18,TRBD2,TRBJ2-7,NA,TGTGCCAGCTCACCCGCTAGCGGGCCGACCTACGAGCAGTACTTC,CASSPASGPTYEQYF
TRBV5-1,TRBD1,TRBJ2-1,NA,TGCGCCAGCAGCTTGGCAGCGGGACAGGGCTACAATGAGCAGTTCTTC,CASSLAAGQGYNEQFF
TRBV5-8,NA,TRBJ2-7,few,TGTGCCAGCAGCCGAAAAAACCAGGGGACCTACGAGCAGTACTTC,CASSRKNQGTYEQYF
TRBV29-1,NA,TRBJ1-1,NA,TGCAGCGTTCAAGACAGGGAAGCTTTCTTT,CSVQDREAFF
TRBV29-1,TRBD1,TRBJ2-5,NA,TGCAGCGTTGCCCCCCGGGACAGGGCGATCTTTCAAGAGACCCAGTACTTC,CSVAPRDRAIFQETQYF
TRBV7-9,TRBD1,TRBJ1-6,NA,TGTGCCAGCAGCCCCGGGACAGGGGGCGATTCACCCCTCCACTTT,CASSPGTGGDSPLHF
TRBV29-1,TRBD2,TRBJ2-7,NA,TGCAGCGTTAAAGCGGGAGAAAGCTACGAGCAGTACTTC,CSVKAGESYEQYF
TRBV20-1,TRBD2,TRBJ2-2,NA,TGCAGTGCTAGATTCGGGGGGTCTGGCACCGGGGAGCTGTTTTTT,CSARFGGSGTGELFF
TRBV20-1,TRBD1,TRBJ2-7,NA,TGCAGTGCAGCGACAGGGGGGGGCTCCTACGAGCAGTACTTC,CSAATGGGSYEQYF
TRBV9,NA,TRBJ2-1,NA,TGTGCCAGCGCGAAGAGCTCCTACAATGAGCAGTTCTTC,CASAKSSYNEQFF
TRBV12-1,NA,TRBJ2-1,few,TGTGCCAGCAGCTTTGCAGGGAGGGGTCCCTACAATGAGCAGTTCTTC,CASSFAGRGPYNEQFF
TRBV12-3/TRBV12-4,NA,TRBJ1-1,NA,TGTGCCAGTAAAAAGAGGGAGGACACTGAAGCTTTCTTT,CASKKREDTEAFF
TRBV10-3,NA,TRBJ2-5,many,TGTGCCATCAGTGAGTCGGCCTACGCTAGCGAACAAGAGACCCAGTACTTC,CAISESAYASEQETQYF
TRBV11-3,TRBD1,TRBJ1-1,few,TGTGCCAGCAGCGCCAGACAGGGGATGAACACTGAAGCTTTCTTT,CASSARQGMNTEAFF
TRBV11-1,NA,TRBJ2-7,NA,TGTGCCAGCAGCTGGTCGGGGACCGCCTACGAGCAGTACTTC,CASSWSGTAYEQYF
TRBV30,NA,TRBJ2-2,NA,TGTGCCTGGCGCAGGGGTGGCGGGGAGCTGTTTTTT,CAWRRGGGELFF
TRBV7-9,NA,TRBJ1-2,few,TGTGCCAGCAGCTTAGCGAGGGCTGGCTACACCTTC,CASSLARAGYTF
TRBV6-1,TRBD2,TRBJ2-1,few,TGTGCCAGCAGTAAGGTGGCGGGGGGAGAAGATGAGCAGTTCTTC,CASSKVAGGEDEQFF